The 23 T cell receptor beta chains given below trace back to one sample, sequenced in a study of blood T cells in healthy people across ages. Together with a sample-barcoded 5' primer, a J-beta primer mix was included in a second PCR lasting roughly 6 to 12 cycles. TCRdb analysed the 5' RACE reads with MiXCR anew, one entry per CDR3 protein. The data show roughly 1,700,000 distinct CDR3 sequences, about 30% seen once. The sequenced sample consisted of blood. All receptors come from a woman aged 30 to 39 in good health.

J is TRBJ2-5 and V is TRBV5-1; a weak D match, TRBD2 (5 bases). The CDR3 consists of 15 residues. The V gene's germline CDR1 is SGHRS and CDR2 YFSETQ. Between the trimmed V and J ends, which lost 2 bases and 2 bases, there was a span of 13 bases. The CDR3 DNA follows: TGCGCCAGCAGCTTACTAGGACGCGGACAAGAGACCCAGTACTTC. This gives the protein CASSLLGRGQETQYF.

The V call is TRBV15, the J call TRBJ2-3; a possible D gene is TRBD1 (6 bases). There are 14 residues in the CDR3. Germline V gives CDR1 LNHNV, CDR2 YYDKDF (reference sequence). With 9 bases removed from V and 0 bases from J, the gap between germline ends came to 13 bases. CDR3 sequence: CATGPRGSTDTQYF. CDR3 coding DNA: TGTGCCACGGGACCCAGGGGTAGCACAGATACGCAGTATTTT.

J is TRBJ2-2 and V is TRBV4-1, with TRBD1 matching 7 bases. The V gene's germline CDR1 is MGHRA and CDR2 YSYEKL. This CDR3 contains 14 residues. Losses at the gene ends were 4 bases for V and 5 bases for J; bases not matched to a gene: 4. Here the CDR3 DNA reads TGCGCCAGCAGCCGAGAGACAGGGACCGGGGAGCTGTTTTTT. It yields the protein CASSRETGTGELFF.

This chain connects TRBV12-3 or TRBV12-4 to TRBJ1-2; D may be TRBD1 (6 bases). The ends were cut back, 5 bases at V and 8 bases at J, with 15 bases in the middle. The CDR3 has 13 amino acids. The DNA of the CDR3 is TGTGCCAGCAGTCCACGACAGGCGGCAGGCTACACCTTC. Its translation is CASSPRQAAGYTF.

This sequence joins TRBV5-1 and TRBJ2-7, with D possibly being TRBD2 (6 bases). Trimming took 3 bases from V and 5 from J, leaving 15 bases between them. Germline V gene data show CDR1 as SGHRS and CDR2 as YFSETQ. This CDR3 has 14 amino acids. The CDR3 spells CASSSDWAGNEQYF. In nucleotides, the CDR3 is TGCGCCAGCAGCTCGGACTGGGCGGGGAACGAGCAGTACTTC.

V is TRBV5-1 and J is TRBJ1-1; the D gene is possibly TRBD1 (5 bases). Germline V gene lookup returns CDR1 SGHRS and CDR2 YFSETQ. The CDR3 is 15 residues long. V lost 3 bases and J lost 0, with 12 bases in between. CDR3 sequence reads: CASSWAQAMNTEAFF. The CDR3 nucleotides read TGCGCCAGCAGCTGGGCACAGGCCATGAACACTGAAGCTTTCTTT.

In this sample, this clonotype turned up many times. The chain's CDR3 is CASSSPDREMNTQYF. Here the CDR3 DNA reads TGTGCCAGCAGTTCCCCGGACAGGGAGATGAATACGCAGTATTTT. V is TRBV12-3 or TRBV12-4 and J is TRBJ2-3; TRBD1 agrees at 8 bases. The V and J ends lost 4 bases and 7 bases, in that order; junction bases with no gene match: 10. This CDR3 region has 15 residues.

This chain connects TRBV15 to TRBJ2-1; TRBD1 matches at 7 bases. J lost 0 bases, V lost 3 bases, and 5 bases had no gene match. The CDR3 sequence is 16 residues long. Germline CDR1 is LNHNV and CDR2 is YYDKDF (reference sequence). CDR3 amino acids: CATSRDRDSSYNEQFF. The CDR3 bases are TGTGCCACCAGCAGGGACCGGGACAGCTCCTACAATGAGCAGTTCTTC.

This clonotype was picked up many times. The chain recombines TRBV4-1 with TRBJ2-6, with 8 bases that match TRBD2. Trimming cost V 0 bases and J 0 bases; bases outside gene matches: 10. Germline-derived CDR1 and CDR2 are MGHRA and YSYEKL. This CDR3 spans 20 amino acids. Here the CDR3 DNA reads TGCGCCAGCAGCCAAGATGCTCGGGAGGGATATAGCTCTGGGGCCAACGTCCTGACTTTC. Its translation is CASSQDAREGYSSGANVLTF.

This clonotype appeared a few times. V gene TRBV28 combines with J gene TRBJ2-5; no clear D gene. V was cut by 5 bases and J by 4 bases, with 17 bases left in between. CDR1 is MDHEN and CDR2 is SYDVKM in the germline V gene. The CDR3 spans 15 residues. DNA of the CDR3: TGTGCCAGCAGTGGCCGGGCGCATGTCCGAGAGACCCAGTACTTC. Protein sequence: CASSGRAHVRETQYF.

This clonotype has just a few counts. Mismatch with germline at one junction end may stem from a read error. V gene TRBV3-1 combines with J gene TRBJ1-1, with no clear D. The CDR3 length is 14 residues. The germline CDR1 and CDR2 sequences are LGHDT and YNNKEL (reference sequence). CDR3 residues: CASSQVSGDTEAFF. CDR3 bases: TGCGCCAGCAGCCAAGTGTCCGGGGACACTGAAGCTTTCTTT.

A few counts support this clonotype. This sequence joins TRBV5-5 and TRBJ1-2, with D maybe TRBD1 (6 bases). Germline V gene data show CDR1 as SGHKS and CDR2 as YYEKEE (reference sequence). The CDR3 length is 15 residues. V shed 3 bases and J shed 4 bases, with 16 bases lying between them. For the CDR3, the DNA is TGTGCCAGCAGCTCCGAAACTAACAGGGCCTATGGCTACACCTTC. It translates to CASSSETNRAYGYTF.

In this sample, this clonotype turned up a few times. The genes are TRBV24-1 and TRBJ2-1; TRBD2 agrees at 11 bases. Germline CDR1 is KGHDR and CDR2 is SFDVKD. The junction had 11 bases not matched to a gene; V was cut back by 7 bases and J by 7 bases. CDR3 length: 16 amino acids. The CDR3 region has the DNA TGTGCCACCAGACATCGCGGGACTAGCGGTGTTAATGAGCAGTTCTTC. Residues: CATRHRGTSGVNEQFF.

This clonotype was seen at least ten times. In nucleotides, the CDR3 is TGTGCCAGCAGTTCCGGGTCAGGAGAAGAGACCCAGTACTTC. It yields the protein CASSSGSGEETQYF. The V gene is TRBV27, the J gene TRBJ2-5, with D uncertain. V lost 4 bases and J lost 3, with 12 bases in between. The CDR3 sequence is 14 residues long. CDR1 and CDR2 from the germline V gene are MNHEY and SMNVEV (reference sequence).

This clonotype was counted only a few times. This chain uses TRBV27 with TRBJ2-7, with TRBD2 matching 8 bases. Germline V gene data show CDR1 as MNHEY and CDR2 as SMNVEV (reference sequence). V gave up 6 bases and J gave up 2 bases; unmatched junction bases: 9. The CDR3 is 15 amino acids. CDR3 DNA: TGTGCCAGCAGCCTATTACCGGGACTAGCCTACGAGCAGTACTTC. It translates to CASSLLPGLAYEQYF.

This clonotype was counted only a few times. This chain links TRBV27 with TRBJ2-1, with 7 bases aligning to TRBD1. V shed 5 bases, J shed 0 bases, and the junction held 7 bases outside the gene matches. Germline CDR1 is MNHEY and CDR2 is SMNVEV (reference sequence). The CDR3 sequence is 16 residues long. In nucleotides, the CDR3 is TGTGCCAGCAGTAACAGGGGTTTTAGCTCCTACAATGAGCAGTTCTTC. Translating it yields CASSNRGFSSYNEQFF.

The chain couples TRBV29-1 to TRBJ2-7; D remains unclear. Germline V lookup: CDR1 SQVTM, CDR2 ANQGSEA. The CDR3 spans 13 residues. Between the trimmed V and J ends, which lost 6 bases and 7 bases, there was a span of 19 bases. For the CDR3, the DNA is TGCAGCGTCCGTCCCGCAACTGGAATAGAGCAGTACTTC. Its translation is CSVRPATGIEQYF.

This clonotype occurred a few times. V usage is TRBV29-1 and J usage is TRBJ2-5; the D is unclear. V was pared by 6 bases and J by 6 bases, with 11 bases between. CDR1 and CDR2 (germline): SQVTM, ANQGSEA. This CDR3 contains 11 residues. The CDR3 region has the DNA TGCAGCGTGGGCCTACAAAAGACCCAGTACTTC. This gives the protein CSVGLQKTQYF.

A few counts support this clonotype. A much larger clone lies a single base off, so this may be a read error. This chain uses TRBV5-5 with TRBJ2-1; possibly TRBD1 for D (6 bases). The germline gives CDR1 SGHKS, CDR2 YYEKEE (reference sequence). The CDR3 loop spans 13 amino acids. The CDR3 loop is CAGSYHRDNEQFF. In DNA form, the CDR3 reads TGTGCCGGCAGCTACCACAGGGACAATGAGCAGTTCTTC.

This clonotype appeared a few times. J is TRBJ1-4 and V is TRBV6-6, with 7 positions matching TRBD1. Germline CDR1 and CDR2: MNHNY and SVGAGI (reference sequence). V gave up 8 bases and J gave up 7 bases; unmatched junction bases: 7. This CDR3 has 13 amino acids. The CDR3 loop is CASQGGAGEKLFF. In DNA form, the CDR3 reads TGTGCCAGCCAGGGGGGGGCGGGTGAAAAACTGTTTTTT.

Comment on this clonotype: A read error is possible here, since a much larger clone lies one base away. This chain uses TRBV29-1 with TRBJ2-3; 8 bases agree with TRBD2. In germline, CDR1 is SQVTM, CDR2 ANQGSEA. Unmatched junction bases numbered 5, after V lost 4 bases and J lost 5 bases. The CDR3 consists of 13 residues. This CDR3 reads CSVGSGSGDTQYF. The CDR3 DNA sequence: TGCAGCGTTGGCAGCGGGAGTGGAGATACGCAGTATTTT.

CDR3 loop: CAIRGQGAGNQPQHF. The CDR3 bases are TGTGCCATCAGGGGACAGGGGGCCGGCAATCAGCCCCAGCATTTT. V is TRBV10-3 and J is TRBJ1-5; the match to TRBD1 covers 12 bases. Unmatched junction bases numbered 2, after V lost 6 bases and J lost 2 bases. The CDR3 covers 15 residues. In germline, CDR1 is ENHRY, CDR2 SYGVKD.

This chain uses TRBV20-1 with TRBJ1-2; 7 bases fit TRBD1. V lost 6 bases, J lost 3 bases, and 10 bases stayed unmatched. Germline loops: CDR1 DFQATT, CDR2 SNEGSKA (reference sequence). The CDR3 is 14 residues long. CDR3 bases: TGCAGTGCACCCGAACCAGGGGGTGACTATGGCTACACCTTC. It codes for CSAPEPGGDYGYTF.